This T cell receptor beta chain was observed in a study of tumor-infiltrating lymphocytes in primary liver carcinoma. Study results and caveats: Only about 7.5-25% of top clones appeared in all five tumor regions.

V gave up 4 bases and J gave up 5 bases, with 14 bases separating them. Germline V lookup: CDR1 SQVTM, CDR2 ANQGSEA. The CDR3 spans 13 residues. It was from around 18-30 mg of unsorted bulk tissue that RNA and DNA were co-extracted. Enrolled patients were chronically infected with HBV and treatment-naive. TCR beta cDNA was prepared out of around 460 ng total RNA by means of a constant-region primer. The TCR beta library was amplified through three nested multiplex PCR rounds in a modified ARM-PCR procedure. Running nine to ten cycles apiece, the first two PCR rounds relied on TRBV1-TRBV30 forward primers together with a C-beta reverse primer. Via MiXCR, TCRdb re-called the multiplex PCR reads, giving one row per CDR3 protein. Of roughly 100,000 distinct CDR3 sequences listed, approximately 80% are singletons. For this clonotype: What it binds is not known.

The material sequenced was liver tumor tissue from sampling region 3. Subset here: tumor region T3, left-lateral pole. This sequence originates from a man in his forties with primary liver carcinoma and hepatitis B virus infection. The V gene is TRBV29-1, the J gene TRBJ2-5, with D unclear. In DNA, the CDR3 is TGCAGCGTTGGAGGCGTGCTCGAGGAGACCCAGTACTTC. Translating it yields CSVGGVLEETQYF.